This T cell receptor (beta chain) comes out of a study of cytomegalovirus exposure and HLA in healthy donors. About the research overall: Genotyping showed roughly 76% of roughly 390 donors falling in the Caucasian-associated ancestry cluster.

Germline values: CDR1 SEHNR, CDR2 FQNEAQ (reference sequence). The V gene lost 7 bases and the J gene lost 4 bases, with 13 bases spanning the gap. The CDR3 totals 14 residues. Study findings and constraints: A later look showed TCR association rates differing by HLA locus, highest for DRB1 and lowest for HLA-C. Analysis performed later showed TCR beta chains linked to HLA being more clonally expanded than equally common others. Published work reported that the classifier diagnosed cytomegalovirus status with high specificity and sensitivity.

Concerning this clone itself: The antigen remains undetermined.

It was with 60 Vbeta and 13 Jbeta primers that the PCR ran. The repertoire was sequenced with immunoSEQ multiplex PCR; TCRdb's copy has only in-frame clones and lacks some. This table has about 120,000 clones, over 65% appearing once. This rearrangement joins TRBV7-9 to TRBJ1-4; D ambiguous. This clonotype originated in a woman aged 35 to 49 in good health and CMV-seropositive. The sample consisted of PBMCs. CDR3 in amino acids: CASILAGVNEKLFF. The CDR3 bases are TGTGCCAGCATTCTAGCTGGAGTTAATGAAAAACTGTTTTTT. Full variable domain (missing parts from reference TRBV7-9 and TRBJ1-4): DTGVSQNPRHKITKRGQNVTFRCDPISEHNRLYWYRQTLGQGPEFLTYFQNEAQLEKSRLLSDRFSAERPKGSFSTLEIQRTEQGDSAMYLCASILAGVNEKLFFGSGTQLSVL.